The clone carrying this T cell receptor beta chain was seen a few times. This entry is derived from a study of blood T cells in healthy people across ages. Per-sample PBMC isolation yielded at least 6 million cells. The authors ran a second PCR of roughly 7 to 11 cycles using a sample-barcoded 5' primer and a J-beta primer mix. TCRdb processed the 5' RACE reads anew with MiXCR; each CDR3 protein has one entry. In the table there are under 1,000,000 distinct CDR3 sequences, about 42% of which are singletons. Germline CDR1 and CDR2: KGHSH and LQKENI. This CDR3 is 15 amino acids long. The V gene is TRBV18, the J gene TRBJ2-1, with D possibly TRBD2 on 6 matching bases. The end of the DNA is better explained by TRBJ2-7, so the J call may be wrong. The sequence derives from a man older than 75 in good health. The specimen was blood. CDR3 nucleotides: TGTGCCAGCTCACCAACGGGAGAGACCTACAATGAGCAGTACTTC. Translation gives CASSPTGETYNEQYF.